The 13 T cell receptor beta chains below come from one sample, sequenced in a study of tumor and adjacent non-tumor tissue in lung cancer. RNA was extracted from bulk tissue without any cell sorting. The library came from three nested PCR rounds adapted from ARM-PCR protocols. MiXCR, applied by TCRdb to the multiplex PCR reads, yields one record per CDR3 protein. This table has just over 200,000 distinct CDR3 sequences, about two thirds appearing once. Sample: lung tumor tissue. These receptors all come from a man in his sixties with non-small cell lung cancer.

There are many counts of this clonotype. The DNA for the CDR3 is TGTGCCTGGAGAGGGAAGGGGCACCTCTACGAGCAGTACTTC. It is translated as CAWRGKGHLYEQYF. This chain uses TRBV30 with TRBJ2-7, with a weak D call TRBD1 (5 bases). The CDR3 runs to 14 residues. V shed 3 bases and J shed 3 bases, with 15 bases lying between them. Germline CDR1 is GTSNPN and CDR2 is SVGIG (reference sequence). Variable domain in full (rest from reference TRBV30 and TRBJ2-7): SQTIHQWPATLVQPVGSPLSLECTVEGTSNPNLYWYRQAAGRGLQLLFYSVGIGQISSEVPQNLSASRPQDRQFILSSKKLLLSDSGFYLCAWRGKGHLYEQYFGPGTRLTVT.

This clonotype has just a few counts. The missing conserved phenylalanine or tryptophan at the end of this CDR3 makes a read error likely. The CDR3 nucleotides are TGTGCCAGCCGAATCTCTCTCCATGATGAAAAACTGTTTTCT. Protein: CASRISLHDEKLFS. The chain carries TRBV6-1 and TRBJ1-4; D is ambiguous. V lost 8 bases and J lost 6, with 16 bases in between. The CDR3 loop spans 14 amino acids. Germline-derived CDR1 and CDR2 are MNHNS and SASEGT.

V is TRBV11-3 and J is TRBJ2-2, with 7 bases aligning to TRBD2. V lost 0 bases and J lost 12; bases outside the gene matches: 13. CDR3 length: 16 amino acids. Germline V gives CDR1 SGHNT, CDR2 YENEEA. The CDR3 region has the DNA TGTGCCAGCAGCTTAGATGGAGCGGGAATATCTGGTAAGCTGTTTTTT. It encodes CASSLDGAGISGKLFF.

In DNA form, the CDR3 reads TGTGCCTGGAGTCACAACCGAGGTTCACCCCTCCACTTT. Protein sequence: CAWSHNRGSPLHF. The chain couples TRBV30 to TRBJ1-6; no definite D call. Trimming removed 2 bases from V and 9 bases from J, with 11 bases in between. Germline V gene data show CDR1 as GTSNPN and CDR2 as SVGIG (reference sequence). The CDR3 extends over 13 amino acids. Full variable domain (remainder filled in from reference TRBV30 and TRBJ1-6): SQTIHQWPATLVQPVGSPLSLECTVEGTSNPNLYWYRQAAGRGLQLLFYSVGIGQISSEVPQNLSASRPQDRQFILSSKKLLLSDSGFYLCAWSHNRGSPLHFGNGTRLTVT.

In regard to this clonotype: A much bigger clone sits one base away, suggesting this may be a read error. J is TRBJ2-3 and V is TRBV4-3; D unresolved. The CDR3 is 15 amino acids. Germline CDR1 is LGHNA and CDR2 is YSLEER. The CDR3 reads CGSSQEAYPTDTQYF. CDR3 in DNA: TGCGGCAGCAGCCAAGAGGCGTATCCTACAGATACGCAGTATTTT.

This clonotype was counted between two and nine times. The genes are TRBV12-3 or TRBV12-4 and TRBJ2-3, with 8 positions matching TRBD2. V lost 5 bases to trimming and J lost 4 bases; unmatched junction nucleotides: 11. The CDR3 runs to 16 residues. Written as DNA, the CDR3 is TGTGCCAGCAGTCTACAGGACGGGAGGGCCTCAGATACGCAGTATTTT. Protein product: CASSLQDGRASDTQYF.

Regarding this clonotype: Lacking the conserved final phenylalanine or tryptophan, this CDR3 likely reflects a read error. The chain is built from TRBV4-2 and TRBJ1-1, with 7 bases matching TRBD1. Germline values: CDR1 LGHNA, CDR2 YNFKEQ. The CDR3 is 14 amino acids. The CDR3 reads CTGSPGQLNTEAFI. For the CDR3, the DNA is TGTACCGGCAGCCCGGGACAGTTGAACACTGAAGCTTTCATT.

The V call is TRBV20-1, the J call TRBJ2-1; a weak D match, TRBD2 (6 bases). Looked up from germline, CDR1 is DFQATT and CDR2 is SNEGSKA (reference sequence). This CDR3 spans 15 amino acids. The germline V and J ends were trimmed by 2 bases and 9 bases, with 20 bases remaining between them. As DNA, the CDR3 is TGCAGTGCTAGACCTTCGACGGGGAGGCTTAGTGAGCAGTTCTTC. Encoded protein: CSARPSTGRLSEQFF.

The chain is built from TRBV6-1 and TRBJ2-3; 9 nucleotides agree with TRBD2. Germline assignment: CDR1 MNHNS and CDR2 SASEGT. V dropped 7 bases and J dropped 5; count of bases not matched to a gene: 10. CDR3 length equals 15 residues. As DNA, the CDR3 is TGTGCCAGCACCTCCGGGGCGGGGGGGATAGATACGCAGTATTTT. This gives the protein CASTSGAGGIDTQYF.

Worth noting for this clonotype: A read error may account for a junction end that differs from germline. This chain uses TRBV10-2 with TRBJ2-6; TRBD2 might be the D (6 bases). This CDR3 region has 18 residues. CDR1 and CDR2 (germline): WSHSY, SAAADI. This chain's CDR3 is CASSETLLWDSGANVLTF. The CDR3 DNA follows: TGCGCCAGCAGTGAGACGCTTTTGTGGGACTCTGGGGCCAATGTCCTGACTTTC.

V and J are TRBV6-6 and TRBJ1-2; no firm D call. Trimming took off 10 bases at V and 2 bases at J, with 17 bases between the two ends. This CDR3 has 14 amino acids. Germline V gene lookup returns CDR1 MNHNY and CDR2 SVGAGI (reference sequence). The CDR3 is CAISIPPGNYGYTF. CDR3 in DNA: TGTGCCATCAGCATCCCCCCGGGCAACTATGGCTACACCTTC.

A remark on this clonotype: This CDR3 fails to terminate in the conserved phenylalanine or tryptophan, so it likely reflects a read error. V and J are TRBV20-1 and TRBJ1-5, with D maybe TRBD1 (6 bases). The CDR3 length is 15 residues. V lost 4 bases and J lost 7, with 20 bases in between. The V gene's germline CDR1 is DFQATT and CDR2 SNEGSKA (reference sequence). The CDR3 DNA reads TGCAGTGCTACCCAGACAGGATTACTCGGGCAGCCCCAGCATCTT. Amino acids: CSATQTGLLGQPQHL.

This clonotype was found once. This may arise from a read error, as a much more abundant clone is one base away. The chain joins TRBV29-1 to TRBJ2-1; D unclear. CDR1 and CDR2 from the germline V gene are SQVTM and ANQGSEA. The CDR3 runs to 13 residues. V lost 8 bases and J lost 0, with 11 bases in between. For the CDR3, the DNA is TGCAGCATTGTCGAGAGCTCCTACAATGAGCAGTTCTTC. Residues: CSIVESSYNEQFF.